The clone carrying this T cell receptor (beta chain) was picked up a small number of times. Its antigen is not known. The sample is drawn from a study of human T cells and chemical hapten exposure. Study results and caveats: Expanded TCRs clustered into significantly more large CDR3 similarity groups than controls, the analysis revealed.

Time point specified: pre-sensitization, week 0. Treatment denoted: therapeutic diphenylcyclopropenone sensitization with weekly scalp DPC. Researchers extracted total RNA from unfractionated whole blood. CDR3 length equals 13 residues. CDR1 and CDR2 from the germline V gene are MNHEY and SVGAGI. Trimming stripped 6 bases from V and 1 base from J, with 9 bases between. Unique molecular identifiers were affixed to discrete cDNA molecules within the library. TCRdb processed the RACE reads anew with MiXCR; each CDR3 protein has one entry. Among approximately 320,000 distinct CDR3 sequences, around 5.5% were seen once, and the ten largest hold over 7%.

The chain is built from TRBV6-5 and TRBJ1-1; D ambiguous. The sequences come from whole blood, collected in connection with sensitization to the hapten diphenylcyclopropenone (DPC). The sequence was obtained from a woman under 30 with alopecia areata. Some clones in this sample may be carry-over from other donors' samples. CDR3 nucleotide sequence: TGTGCCAGCAGAACCAGACAGAACACTGAAGCTTTCTTT. It translates to CASRTRQNTEAFF.